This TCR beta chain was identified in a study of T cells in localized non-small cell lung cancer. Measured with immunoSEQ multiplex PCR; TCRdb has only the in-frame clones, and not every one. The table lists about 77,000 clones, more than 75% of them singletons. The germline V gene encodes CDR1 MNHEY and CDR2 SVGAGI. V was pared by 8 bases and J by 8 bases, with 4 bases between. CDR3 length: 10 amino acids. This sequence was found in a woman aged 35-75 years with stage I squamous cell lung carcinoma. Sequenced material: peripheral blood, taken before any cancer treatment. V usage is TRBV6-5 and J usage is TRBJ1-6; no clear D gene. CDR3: CASGHSPLHF. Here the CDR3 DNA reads TGTGCCAGCGGGCATTCACCCCTCCACTTT.